What follows are 21 T cell receptor beta chains derived from one specimen sequenced in a study of cytomegalovirus exposure and HLA in healthy donors. The PCR employed 60 Vbeta primers together with 13 Jbeta primers. Clones were read by immunoSEQ multiplex PCR, and TCRdb kept only the in-frame ones, dropping some. The sample holds more than 95,000 clones; about three quarters are singletons and the top ten take about 5.7%. The sequenced sample was PBMCs. The receptors derive from a male donor in good health and CMV-seronegative.

This clone was observed a handful of times. This chain connects TRBV11-2 to TRBJ2-5; 11 bases align to TRBD2. Germline trimming cut 7 bases from V and 3 bases from J; bases unmatched to any gene: 10. There are 16 residues in the CDR3. Germline CDR1 and CDR2: SGHAT and FQNNGV. CDR3 bases: TGTGCCAGCACCTTCGGGACTAGCGGAGGCAAAGAGACCCAGTACTTC. Its protein is CASTFGTSGGKETQYF.

The chain uses TRBV10-3 and TRBJ2-6; maybe TRBD1 (6 bases). The CDR3 length is 20 residues. Germline CDR1 ENHRY, CDR2 SYGVKD. Trimming took off 0 bases at V and 3 bases at J, with 21 bases between the two ends. The CDR3 bases are TGTGCCATCAGTGAGTCGACGGATGGGGGCGCATTTAGTGGGGCCAACGTCCTGACTTTC. Its translation is CAISESTDGGAFSGANVLTF.

The chain uses TRBV11-2 and TRBJ2-7; 7 nucleotides line up with TRBD1. CDR1 and CDR2 (germline): SGHAT, FQNNGV. Losses at the gene ends were 5 bases for V and 1 base for J; bases not matched to a gene: 8. The CDR3 loop spans 15 amino acids. The CDR3 region has the DNA TGTGCCAGCAGCCAAAACCGGGACAGTTCCTACGAGCAGTACTTC. Translation gives CASSQNRDSSYEQYF.

The J gene is TRBJ1-5, the V gene TRBV18, with D maybe TRBD1 (5 bases). The CDR3 length is 14 residues. V was clipped by 6 bases and J by 3 bases, with 12 bases between them. Looked up from germline, CDR1 is KGHSH and CDR2 is LQKENI. In DNA form, the CDR3 reads TGTGCCAGCTCGCGTGGAGGGGCCAATCAGCCCCAGCATTTT. Translating it yields CASSRGGANQPQHF.

V is TRBV2 and J is TRBJ2-5; possibly TRBD2 for D (7 bases). Trimming took off 3 bases at V and 5 bases at J, with 13 bases between the two ends. Germline CDR1 and CDR2: SNHLY and FYNNEI. The CDR3 spans 14 residues. CDR3 bases: TGTGCCAGCAGTGACGGCAGGGGAGGGGAGACCCAGTACTTC. Residues: CASSDGRGGETQYF.

A single count supports this clone. The chain uses TRBV30 and TRBJ2-4, with a possible D match to TRBD1 (8 bases). V gave up 7 bases and J gave up 1 base, with 14 bases separating them. The CDR3 extends over 14 amino acids. Germline V lookup: CDR1 GTSNPN, CDR2 SVGIG (reference sequence). CDR3 sequence (DNA): TGTGCCTCTGGGGGGGACAGGGCCAAAAACATTCAGTACTTC. This codes for CASGGDRAKNIQYF.

This sequence joins TRBV5-1 and TRBJ2-1, with 8 bases that match TRBD1. Germline V lookup: CDR1 SGHRS, CDR2 YFSETQ. Losses at the gene ends were 1 base for V and 4 bases for J; bases not matched to a gene: 10. The length of the CDR3 is 17 residues. CDR3 in amino acids: CASSLYPKQGDYNEQFF. CDR3 coding DNA: TGCGCCAGCAGCTTGTACCCCAAACAGGGGGATTACAATGAGCAGTTCTTC.

The V call is TRBV29-1, the J call TRBJ2-5; 14 bases are shared with TRBD2. The DNA end lines up better with TRBJ2-7; the J call may be wrong. The CDR3 extends over 15 amino acids. Germline V gene data show CDR1 as SQVTM and CDR2 as ANQGSEA. The CDR3 sequence: CSVRRGLAGVVEQYF. CDR3 DNA: TGCAGCGTACGCCGGGGACTAGCGGGAGTAGTCGAGCAGTACTTC.

The chain carries TRBV29-1 and TRBJ1-1, with 7 bases aligning to TRBD1. CDR3 size: 12 residues. With 4 bases clipped from V and 1 base from J, the junction kept 0 bases outside the gene matches. Germline lookup yields CDR1 SQVTM and CDR2 ANQGSEA. The CDR3 nucleotides are TGCAGCGTTGGACAGGGGAACACTGAAGCTTTCTTT. Protein: CSVGQGNTEAFF.

This chain joins TRBV5-1 and TRBJ2-3; D is possibly TRBD1 (6 bases). Germline CDR1 is SGHRS and CDR2 is YFSETQ. The CDR3 has 15 amino acids. Between the trimmed V and J ends, which lost 2 bases and 0 bases, there was a span of 10 bases. CDR3 sequence: CASSLRTVSTDTQYF. The CDR3 DNA follows: TGCGCCAGCAGCTTAAGGACAGTAAGCACAGATACGCAGTATTTT.

This CDR3 reads CASSSRLAGTTYNEQFF. CDR3 bases: TGTGCCAGCAGCTCCCGACTAGCGGGGACAACCTACAATGAGCAGTTCTTC. V and J are TRBV11-3 and TRBJ2-1, with 11 bases lining up with TRBD2. Germline V CDR1 and CDR2: SGHNT, YENEEA. With V trimmed by 4 bases and J by 2 bases, 7 bases remained unmatched. CDR3 length: 17 amino acids. Full variable domain (remainder filled in from reference TRBV11-3 and TRBJ2-1): EAGVVQSPRYKIIEKKQPVAFWCNPISGHNTLYWYLQNLGQGPELLIRYENEEAVDDSQLPKDRFSAERLKGVDSTLKIQPAELGDSAVYLCASSSRLAGTTYNEQFFGPGTRLTVL.

The chain links TRBV7-6 to TRBJ2-7, with 7 bases identical to TRBD1. Germline CDR1 is SGHVS and CDR2 is FNYEAQ. V dropped 1 base and J dropped 3; count of bases not matched to a gene: 15. This CDR3 region has 18 residues. The CDR3 DNA reads TGTGCCAGCAGCTTAGTTAGGGGGCAGGGACATAATATCTACGAGCAGTACTTC. It yields the protein CASSLVRGQGHNIYEQYF. Together with reference TRBV7-6 and TRBJ2-7, the CDR3 gives the full variable domain: GAGVSQSPRYKVTKRGQDVALRCDPISGHVSLYWYRQALGQGPEFLTYFNYEAQQDKSGLPNDRFSAERPEGSISTLTIQRTEQRDSAMYRCASSLVRGQGHNIYEQYFGPGTRLTVT.

This chain joins TRBV11-3 and TRBJ1-2; D is unclear. The CDR3 sequence is 12 residues long. The V gene's germline CDR1 is SGHNT and CDR2 YENEEA. Trimming took 8 bases from V and 2 from J, leaving 9 bases between them. The CDR3, as DNA: TGTGCCAGCCCGGGGATAAACTATGGCTACACCTTC. Translated: CASPGINYGYTF.

The rearrangement uses TRBV5-6 and TRBJ2-1; 7 nucleotides match TRBD1. The germline V gene has CDR1 SGHDT and CDR2 YYEEEE. The V segment lost 3 bases and the J segment 2 bases; nucleotides outside the gene matches: 8. The CDR3 has 16 residues. The CDR3 nucleotides are TGTGCCAGCAGCTACCTGAGGGACAGTACCTACAATGAGCAGTTCTTC. It encodes CASSYLRDSTYNEQFF.

This clone appeared a single time. CDR3 in DNA: TGTGCCACCAGCAGACAGGGGTTGAACACTGAAGCTTTCTTT. It encodes CATSRQGLNTEAFF. The genes are TRBV15 and TRBJ1-1; a possible D gene is TRBD1 (6 bases). Trimming took 2 bases from V and 0 from J, leaving 7 bases between them. Germline lookup yields CDR1 LNHNV and CDR2 YYDKDF (reference sequence). The CDR3 has 14 amino acids.

The CDR3 sequence: CASSFERDKYNEQFF. The DNA for the CDR3 is TGTGCCAGCAGCTTCGAGCGGGACAAATACAATGAGCAGTTCTTC. V gene TRBV13 combines with J gene TRBJ2-1; a possible D gene is TRBD2 (7 bases). The CDR3 contains 15 residues. Germline values: CDR1 PRHDT, CDR2 FYEKMQ (reference sequence). V lost 3 bases and J 4 bases, leaving 13 bases between the germline ends.

The genes are TRBV5-4 and TRBJ2-7; 8 positions agree with TRBD1. The CDR3 is made up of 17 amino acids. V lost 4 bases to trimming and J lost 0 bases; unmatched junction nucleotides: 12. The germline V gene encodes CDR1 SGHNT and CDR2 YYREEE (reference sequence). In DNA form, the CDR3 reads TGTGCCAGCAGCCCCCCCTCCTCAGGGGGCGCCTCCTACGAGCAGTACTTC. This gives the protein CASSPPSSGGASYEQYF. Full variable domain (missing parts from reference TRBV5-4 and TRBJ2-7): ETGVTQSPTHLIKTRGQQVTLRCSSQSGHNTVSWYQQALGQGPQFIFQYYREEENGRGNFPPRFSGLQFPNYSSELNVNALELDDSALYLCASSPPSSGGASYEQYFGPGTRLTVT.

This chain connects TRBV18 to TRBJ2-1; the match to TRBD2 covers 13 bases. Trimming took 0 bases from V and 11 from J; bases not matched to a gene: 4. This CDR3 contains 15 residues. Germline values: CDR1 KGHSH, CDR2 LQKENI. CDR3 amino acids: CASSPPGLAGDKQFF. CDR3 DNA sequence: TGTGCCAGCTCACCACCTGGACTAGCGGGAGATAAGCAGTTCTTC. Variable domain in full (rest from reference TRBV18 and TRBJ2-1): NAGVMQNPRHLVRRRGQEARLRCSPMKGHSHVYWYRQLPEEGLKFMVYLQKENIIDESGMPKERFSAEFPKEGPSILRIQQVVRGDSAAYFCASSPPGLAGDKQFFGPGTRLTVL.

DNA of the CDR3: TGTGCCAGCAGCAAAGCCAGGGGGCCCTACGAGCAGTACTTC. Residues: CASSKARGPYEQYF. V is TRBV7-2 and J is TRBJ2-7; 8 nucleotides line up with TRBD1. This CDR3 spans 14 amino acids. V was clipped by 5 bases and J by 2 bases; unmatched bases: 5. Germline CDR1 reads SGHTA; CDR2 reads FQGNSA.

This clone has a single count. The chain carries TRBV14 and TRBJ2-7; 7 bases map to TRBD2. V trimming: 2 bases; J trimming: 2 bases; junction bases outside the gene matches: 3. The germline gives CDR1 SGHDN, CDR2 FVKESK. The CDR3 is 14 residues long. The CDR3 DNA reads as TGTGCCAGCAGCCAATCTAGCGGTACCTACGAGCAGTACTTC. As protein: CASSQSSGTYEQYF.

This chain connects TRBV29-1 to TRBJ2-7; a possible D gene is TRBD1 (5 bases). Trimming left V 7 bases short and J 2 bases short, with 12 bases between. Germline V gene lookup returns CDR1 SQVTM and CDR2 ANQGSEA. CDR3 length: 12 amino acids. The CDR3: CSAQGMTYEQYF. CDR3 in DNA: TGCAGCGCCCAGGGCATGACCTACGAGCAGTACTTC.